Listed here are 27 T cell receptor beta chains from one sample, sequenced in a study of cytomegalovirus exposure and HLA in healthy donors. Vbeta (60) and Jbeta (13) primers were used in the PCR. Generated by immunoSEQ multiplex PCR, the TCRdb table keeps only in-frame clones and is missing some. The sample has 85,000 to 100,000 clones, 64% seen once; the top ten hold more than 2.5%. Material for sequencing was PBMCs. The receptors were gathered from a man between 60 and 75 years old in good health and CMV-seronegative.

V is TRBV5-4 and J is TRBJ2-2; no firm D call. CDR1 is SGHNT and CDR2 is YYREEE in the germline V gene (reference sequence). Trimming pared 5 bases from V and 2 bases from J, leaving 4 bases between. CDR3 length equals 12 residues. The CDR3, as DNA: TGTGCCAGCAGTTCAAACACCGGGGAGCTGTTTTTT. Translating it yields CASSSNTGELFF.

In its sample, this clone was seen a few times. The chain is built from TRBV14 and TRBJ1-6; D is unclear. The CDR3 sequence is 17 residues long. V was pared by 0 bases and J by 3 bases, with 12 bases between. Germline V gene sequence: CDR1 SGHDN, CDR2 FVKESK. The CDR3 DNA is TGTGCCAGCAGCCAAGAAGGATCGGGTTTCTATAATTCACCCCTCCACTTT. Its protein product is CASSQEGSGFYNSPLHF.

This clone appeared once. This chain uses TRBV7-3 with TRBJ2-2; D uncertain. Germline loops: CDR1 SGHTA, CDR2 FQGTGA. The CDR3 sequence is 13 residues long. V lost 5 bases and J lost 9, with 13 bases in between. This CDR3 reads CASSELPPRELFF. As DNA, the CDR3 is TGTGCCAGCAGCGAACTGCCCCCCCGGGAGCTGTTTTTT.

The chain couples TRBV5-1 to TRBJ1-2, with D possibly matching TRBD1 (6 bases). The CDR3 length is 14 residues. Germline V gene data show CDR1 as SGHRS and CDR2 as YFSETQ. V shed 4 bases and J shed 0 bases, with 10 bases lying between them. This CDR3 is CASSEGQANYGYTF. CDR3 in DNA: TGCGCCAGCAGCGAGGGACAAGCTAACTATGGCTACACCTTC. The full variable domain, completed using reference TRBV5-1 and TRBJ1-2, is KAGVTQTPRYLIKTRGQQVTLSCSPISGHRSVSWYQQTPGQGLQFLFEYFSETQRNKGNFPGRFSGRQFSNSRSEMNVSTLELGDSALYLCASSEGQANYGYTFGSGTRLTVV.

The rearrangement links TRBV28 to TRBJ1-5; 7 bases fit TRBD1. CDR1 MDHEN and CDR2 SYDVKM come from the germline V gene. V shed 4 bases, J shed 7 bases, and the junction held 7 bases outside the gene matches. The CDR3 length is 14 residues. CDR3 in DNA: TGTGCCAGCAGTTCGACAGGGCTGCTACAGCCCCAGCATTTT. Residues: CASSSTGLLQPQHF.

The rearrangement joins TRBV5-5 to TRBJ1-1, with 8 bases that match TRBD1. The CDR3 has 15 residues. Germline V CDR1 and CDR2: SGHKS, YYEKEE (reference sequence). The V segment lost 3 bases and the J segment 6 bases; nucleotides outside the gene matches: 10. Written as DNA, the CDR3 is TGTGCCAGCAGCTCAACCCAGGGGGCGTTCGCTGAAGCTTTCTTT. Encoded protein: CASSSTQGAFAEAFF.

Here the CDR3 DNA reads TGCGCCAGCTGTGCGGGGGGTGTAGATACGCAGTATTTT. It codes for CASCAGGVDTQYF. The rearrangement links TRBV5-1 to TRBJ2-3; 8 bases are a match to TRBD2. V gave up 7 bases and J gave up 5 bases; unmatched junction bases: 6. Germline CDR1 SGHRS, CDR2 YFSETQ. This CDR3 is built from 13 residues.

CDR3 bases: TGTGCCAGCAGCTTAAGGGCCCACGGGGGAAACGAGCAGTACTTC. Translating gives CASSLRAHGGNEQYF. The V gene is TRBV7-9, the J gene TRBJ2-7; tentatively, D is TRBD2 (6 bases). V was cut by 2 bases and J by 5 bases, with 16 bases left in between. In germline, CDR1 is SEHNR, CDR2 FQNEAQ (reference sequence). This CDR3 contains 15 residues. The full variable domain, rest sourced from reference TRBV7-9 and TRBJ2-7, is DTGVSQNPRHKITKRGQNVTFRCDPISEHNRLYWYRQTLGQGPEFLTYFQNEAQLEKSRLLSDRFSAERPKGSFSTLEIQRTEQGDSAMYLCASSLRAHGGNEQYFGPGTRLTVT.

The V and J genes are TRBV5-4 and TRBJ2-2; 8 bases agree with TRBD1. The CDR3 totals 14 residues. The germline CDR1 and CDR2 sequences are SGHNT and YYREEE (reference sequence). V lost 3 bases to trimming and J lost 5 bases; unmatched junction nucleotides: 3. CDR3 region: CASSWDRRTGELFF. CDR3 DNA: TGTGCCAGCAGCTGGGACAGGAGGACCGGGGAGCTGTTTTTT.

V and J are TRBV2 and TRBJ1-1; D not certain. V lost 4 bases to trimming and J lost 3 bases, with 12 bases between them. The germline CDR1 and CDR2 sequences are SNHLY and FYNNEI. This CDR3 spans 14 amino acids. The DNA of the CDR3 is TGTGCCAGCAGTGCCCATGGCGGGCACACTGAAGCTTTCTTT. Protein product: CASSAHGGHTEAFF.

This clone was seen a single time. V usage is TRBV19 and J usage is TRBJ2-2; D possibly corresponds to TRBD2 (7 bases). V lost 5 bases, J lost 2 bases, and 15 bases lay in between. Per the germline V gene, CDR1 is LNHDA and CDR2 is SQIVND (reference sequence). The CDR3 runs 16 residues. The CDR3 DNA follows: TGTGCCAGTAGTTACCGCGGGGGCCCCAACACCGGGGAGCTGTTTTTT. Amino acid sequence: CASSYRGGPNTGELFF.

The chain combines TRBV19 with TRBJ2-1, with TRBD2 as a possible D gene (6 bases). This CDR3 has 15 amino acids. The V gene lost 5 bases and the J gene lost 7 bases, with 18 bases spanning the gap. Germline V gene data show CDR1 as LNHDA and CDR2 as SQIVND (reference sequence). The CDR3 sequence: CASSLRSSGVNEQFF. The CDR3 nucleotides read TGTGCCAGTAGTCTTCGGAGTAGCGGAGTTAATGAGCAGTTCTTC. Drawing the rest from reference TRBV19 and TRBJ2-1, the complete variable domain is DGGITQSPKYLFRKEGQNVTLSCEQNLNHDAMYWYRQDPGQGLRLIYYSQIVNDFQKGDIAEGYSVSREKKESFPLTVTSAQKNPTAFYLCASSLRSSGVNEQFFGPGTRLTVL.

This clone appeared once. This sequence joins TRBV29-1 and TRBJ1-1; 9 bases match TRBD1. The CDR3 extends over 14 amino acids. Unmatched junction bases numbered 9, after V lost 7 bases and J lost 3 bases. Germline CDR1 SQVTM, CDR2 ANQGSEA. CDR3 sequence reads: CSDQGQGRHTEAFF. The CDR3 DNA reads TGCAGCGACCAAGGACAGGGGAGGCACACTGAAGCTTTCTTT.

The chain uses TRBV5-1 and TRBJ1-2; 10 nucleotides match TRBD1. The CDR3 spans 15 residues. Germline loops: CDR1 SGHRS, CDR2 YFSETQ. V lost 0 bases and J lost 5; bases outside the gene matches: 4. CDR3 nucleotides: TGCGCCAGCAGCTTGGTGGGACAGGGGCAGTATGGCTACACCTTC. The encoded protein is CASSLVGQGQYGYTF. The whole variable domain, remainder taken from reference TRBV5-1 and TRBJ1-2, is KAGVTQTPRYLIKTRGQQVTLSCSPISGHRSVSWYQQTPGQGLQFLFEYFSETQRNKGNFPGRFSGRQFSNSRSEMNVSTLELGDSALYLCASSLVGQGQYGYTFGSGTRLTVV.

The chain uses TRBV27 and TRBJ2-1; 13 nucleotides align to TRBD2. Germline V gives CDR1 MNHEY, CDR2 SMNVEV (reference sequence). Losses at the gene ends were 2 bases for V and 9 bases for J; bases not matched to a gene: 4. CDR3 length: 15 residues. For the CDR3, the DNA is TGTGCCAGCAGTTTAGGACTAGCGGGAGCTAGTGAGCAGTTCTTC. Translating gives CASSLGLAGASEQFF.

The rearrangement uses TRBV9 and TRBJ1-4, with 7 positions matching TRBD1. Germline V CDR1 and CDR2: SGDLS, YYNGEE. The CDR3 loop spans 15 amino acids. Losses at the gene ends were 2 bases for V and 3 bases for J; bases not matched to a gene: 4. The DNA for the CDR3 is TGTGCCAGCAGCGTTCAGGGGGTCCCTAATGAAAAACTGTTTTTT. Its translation is CASSVQGVPNEKLFF.

The chain uses TRBV27 and TRBJ1-4, with D maybe TRBD1 (5 bases). V was pared by 2 bases and J by 3 bases, with 19 bases between. The CDR3 runs 18 residues. From germline, CDR1 is MNHEY and CDR2 SMNVEV (reference sequence). CDR3 in DNA: TGTGCCAGCAGTTTACCCGACAGAGACAGTCAGTCTAATGAAAAACTGTTTTTT. This codes for CASSLPDRDSQSNEKLFF. The full variable domain, with the rest looked up from reference TRBV27 and TRBJ1-4, is EAQVTQNPRYLITVTGKKLTVTCSQNMNHEYMSWYRQDPGLGLRQIYYSMNVEVTDKGDVPEGYKVSRKEKRNFPLILESPSPNQTSLYFCASSLPDRDSQSNEKLFFGSGTQLSVL.

This rearrangement joins TRBV2 to TRBJ2-7; TRBD1 might be the D (6 bases). Germline-derived CDR1 and CDR2 are SNHLY and FYNNEI. Deletions cut 1 base from V and 3 bases from J, with 10 bases between. This CDR3 has 14 residues. CDR3 loop: CASSEVGGRYEQYF. The DNA of the CDR3 is TGTGCCAGCAGTGAAGTTGGGGGCCGCTACGAGCAGTACTTC.

The rearrangement uses TRBV30 and TRBJ2-7; no reliable D call. The germline CDR1 and CDR2 sequences are GTSNPN and SVGIG (reference sequence). The CDR3 has 14 amino acids. V dropped 0 bases and J dropped 1 base, with 10 bases sitting between them. The CDR3 bases are TGTGCCTGGAGTGTAAGTGCCGGGTCCTACGAGCAGTACTTC. Translation: CAWSVSAGSYEQYF.

V and J are TRBV6-1 and TRBJ1-6, with D possibly TRBD1 on 5 matching bases. Trimming cost V 11 bases and J 10 bases, with 21 bases left between them. CDR1 and CDR2 from the germline V gene are MNHNS and SASEGT. The CDR3 length is 14 residues. This CDR3 is CAVIYRAQGSPLHF. CDR3 nucleotides: TGTGCCGTGATTTACCGGGCCCAGGGATCACCCCTCCACTTT.

The rearrangement links TRBV4-1 to TRBJ2-3, with 8 nucleotides matching TRBD1. CDR1 MGHRA and CDR2 YSYEKL come from the germline V gene. The trim removed 1 base at V and 0 bases at J, leaving 12 bases unmatched. The CDR3 has 19 amino acids. The CDR3 reads CASSQALMTGTGSTDTQYF. The DNA of the CDR3 is TGCGCCAGCAGCCAAGCTTTGATGACCGGGACAGGTAGCACAGATACGCAGTATTTT.

The rearrangement uses TRBV27 and TRBJ2-1, with no clear D. The CDR3 sequence is 11 residues long. Germline assignment: CDR1 MNHEY and CDR2 SMNVEV (reference sequence). V gave up 11 bases and J gave up 9 bases, with 14 bases separating them. The CDR3 region is CASGLVAEQFF. CDR3 sequence (DNA): TGTGCCTCTGGCTTAGTAGCTGAGCAGTTCTTC.

The chain joins TRBV7-2 to TRBJ2-3, with D uncertain. Germline V gene data show CDR1 as SGHTA and CDR2 as FQGNSA. The CDR3 loop spans 15 amino acids. V gave up 4 bases and J gave up 0 bases, with 11 bases separating them. The CDR3 protein is CASSSVRSSTDTQYF. CDR3 nucleotides: TGTGCCAGCAGCTCGGTTCGCTCTAGCACAGATACGCAGTATTTT.

This chain links TRBV5-6 with TRBJ1-1; 9 bases align to TRBD1. This CDR3 has 14 residues. V trimming: 0 bases; J trimming: 4 bases; junction bases outside the gene matches: 1. Germline lookup yields CDR1 SGHDT and CDR2 YYEEEE. CDR3 nucleotide sequence: TGTGCCAGCAGCTTGGACAGGGGGCTCACTGAAGCTTTCTTT. Its protein is CASSLDRGLTEAFF.

The V call is TRBV5-6, the J call TRBJ2-7; 11 bases are a match to TRBD2. The CDR3 extends over 16 amino acids. Trimming removed 0 bases from V and 3 bases from J; junction bases left unmatched: 5. In germline, CDR1 is SGHDT, CDR2 YYEEEE. CDR3 amino acids: CASSLGLAGGLYEQYF. CDR3 sequence (DNA): TGTGCCAGCAGCTTGGGCCTAGCGGGGGGCCTCTACGAGCAGTACTTC.

This clone was counted ten times or more. The rearrangement joins TRBV11-2 to TRBJ2-7; TRBD2 aligns across 9 bases. The CDR3 runs 14 residues. Germline V gene data show CDR1 as SGHAT and CDR2 as FQNNGV. V was clipped by 5 bases and J by 6 bases; unmatched bases: 8. The CDR3 loop reads CASSPSGRIAEQYF. Here the CDR3 DNA reads TGTGCCAGCAGCCCGAGCGGGAGGATAGCCGAGCAGTACTTC.

The chain combines TRBV5-6 with TRBJ2-2, with 14 bases that match TRBD2. V lost 2 bases, J lost 4 bases, and 7 bases stayed unmatched. The CDR3 extends over 18 amino acids. Germline V lookup: CDR1 SGHDT, CDR2 YYEEEE. As DNA, the CDR3 is TGTGCCAGCAGCTTTCCGAGACTAGCGGGAGGGCCCACCGGGGAGCTGTTTTTT. Amino acid sequence: CASSFPRLAGGPTGELFF.